This TCR beta chain was profiled in a study of graft-versus-host responses after intestinal transplantation. Across the study: Tacrolimus plus steroids were given to all recipients for roughly three years, preceded by anti-thymocyte globulin induction.

Here immunoSEQ multiplex PCR was the method, and the copy in TCRdb shows in-frame clones only, minus some. The sample includes some 110,000 clones, approximately 93% of them seen just once. The CDR3 is 15 residues long. The V end lost 4 bases, the J end lost 0 bases, and 11 bases lay between the germline ends. Germline CDR1 and CDR2: SGHRS and YFSETQ. With respect to this clone: Its antigen is still unknown.

This material consisted of unstimulated CD8+ T cells sorted from spleen or lymph node cells, taken before transplant. The gene calls are TRBV5-1 and TRBJ2-1, with D uncertain. This clonotype originated in a human donor who was the organ donor for an intestinal transplant. CDR3: CASSPGRSSYNEQFF. CDR3 coding DNA: TGCGCCAGCAGCCCGGGCCGGAGCTCCTACAATGAGCAGTTCTTC.